A selection of T cell receptor beta chains follows, all from one sample in a study of cytomegalovirus exposure and HLA in healthy donors. Clones were read by immunoSEQ multiplex PCR, and TCRdb kept only the in-frame ones, dropping some. The sample holds 100,000 to 150,000 clones, 88% seen once. The sequenced material came from PBMCs. Receptor source: a man younger than 40 in good health and CMV-seronegative. The CDR3 runs from the conserved cysteine through the conserved F or W. D genes are given only for firm matches.

V gene	D gene	J gene	CDR3 protein
TRBV9	TRBD2	TRBJ2-7	CASSAAGGPYEQYF
TRBV5-1	.	TRBJ2-7	CASSPEVIGEQYF
TRBV6-5	.	TRBJ2-6	CASRGAGANVLTF
TRBV11-2	TRBD2	TRBJ2-7	CASSNGLAGDGYEQYF
TRBV6-6	.	TRBJ1-5	CASSSRDGGSNQPQHF
TRBV9	TRBD1	TRBJ2-1	CASSPGQGLYNEQFF
TRBV6-4	TRBD2	TRBJ2-3	CASAGRGGSTDTQYF
TRBV5-5	.	TRBJ2-2	CASSAVITGELFF
TRBV19	TRBD1	TRBJ2-2	CASINRDRDAGELFF
TRBV5-1	.	TRBJ2-7	CASTGGFHYEQYF
TRBV6-5	.	TRBJ2-1	CASSLLNEQFF
TRBV4-1	TRBD1	TRBJ2-7	CASSQEQGGSYEQYF
TRBV7-9	TRBD1	TRBJ1-2	CASSRTGPQGDFYGYTF
TRBV7-2	.	TRBJ1-6	CASSLGHTYNSPLHF
TRBV7-9	TRBD2	TRBJ2-5	CASRSRGGLAGAGETQYF
TRBV9	.	TRBJ1-1	CASSVVPGNTEAFF
TRBV2	.	TRBJ1-1	CASRDTRLEAFF
TRBV6-6	.	TRBJ1-5	CASSPDSYSNQPQHF